This T cell receptor beta chain was found in a study of shared clonotypes between healthy human individuals. The germline CDR1 and CDR2 sequences are ENHRY and SYGVKD. CDR3 length: 14 amino acids. V was cut by 6 bases and J by 0 bases, with 10 bases left in between. The data were produced by immunoSEQ multiplex PCR, yet TCRdb's version contains in-frame clones alone and is incomplete. This table has approximately 740,000 clones, 80% to 95% appearing once. CD45RO negativity and positive selection for CCR7 defined naive CD8 cells, a population that excluded terminally differentiated effector memory CD45RA+ cells. The donor cohort consisted entirely of Caucasian adults residing in Nashville, Tennessee.

The chain employs TRBV10-3 and TRBJ2-3, with D unclear. The specimen sequenced was naive CD8+ T cells sorted from blood. The clonotype was recovered from a young man in good health. The CDR3 is CAIRQAQSTDTQYF. In DNA form, the CDR3 reads TGTGCCATCAGGCAGGCCCAAAGCACAGATACGCAGTATTTT.